These 25 T cell receptor beta chains came from one sample sequenced in a study of blood T cell repertoires in COVID-19. Repertoires were generated with immunoSEQ multiplex PCR, while TCRdb's copy carries only in-frame clones and drops some. Of roughly 260,000 clones listed, just over 90% are singletons. Material: PBMCs or T cells enriched from blood (not recorded which). The receptor set was obtained from a woman aged 18-29 years who had recovered from COVID-19.

The V call is TRBV11-2, the J call TRBJ1-1; D unclear. Germline assignment: CDR1 SGHAT and CDR2 FQNNGV. Trimming left V 5 bases short and J 1 base short, with 11 bases between. The CDR3 consists of 14 residues. The CDR3 nucleotides are TGTGCCAGCAGCCACCAGCACAGGAACACTGAAGCTTTCTTT. Translating it yields CASSHQHRNTEAFF.

This chain connects TRBV4-2 to TRBJ2-7; the match to TRBD2 covers 13 bases. CDR3 length: 16 residues. Unmatched junction bases numbered 9, after V lost 3 bases and J lost 7 bases. The germline V gene has CDR1 LGHNA and CDR2 YNFKEQ. CDR3 protein: CASSQDGLAGVGEQYF. The CDR3 DNA is TGTGCCAGCAGCCAGGACGGACTAGCGGGAGTGGGTGAGCAGTACTTC.

The V and J genes are TRBV5-1 and TRBJ2-1; 11 bases align to TRBD2. Germline assignment: CDR1 SGHRS and CDR2 YFSETQ. The CDR3 covers 16 residues. With 0 bases clipped from V and 9 bases from J, the junction kept 8 bases outside the gene matches. This chain's CDR3 is CASSLATSGVMGEQFF. CDR3 in DNA: TGCGCCAGCAGCTTGGCGACTAGCGGGGTGATGGGTGAGCAGTTCTTC.

The rearrangement uses TRBV29-1 and TRBJ2-1; 9 bases fit TRBD2. The CDR3 has 15 residues. Germline CDR1 and CDR2: SQVTM and ANQGSEA. The junction had 8 bases not matched to a gene; V was cut back by 3 bases and J by 5 bases. The CDR3 here is CSVEASGTVNNEQFF. CDR3 in DNA: TGCAGCGTTGAGGCTAGCGGGACTGTGAACAATGAGCAGTTCTTC.

V usage is TRBV28 and J usage is TRBJ1-2, with D possibly matching TRBD1 (5 bases). CDR3 length equals 14 residues. Between the trimmed V and J ends, which lost 3 bases and 4 bases, there was a span of 12 bases. Germline V gene data show CDR1 as MDHEN and CDR2 as SYDVKM. The CDR3 region has the DNA TGTGCCAGCAGTTTTTTCAGGGTGGGCTATGGCTACACCTTC. It translates to CASSFFRVGYGYTF.

V usage is TRBV7-2 and J usage is TRBJ2-2; a weak D match, TRBD2 (6 bases). The CDR3 length is 15 residues. V was shortened by 4 bases and J by 5 bases, with 14 bases between the two germline ends. Germline CDR1 is SGHTA and CDR2 is FQGNSA. The CDR3 here is CASSSLGLATGELFF. CDR3 DNA: TGTGCCAGCAGCTCCCTGGGGCTAGCGACCGGGGAGCTGTTTTTT.

Only one count was recorded for this clone. The rearrangement joins TRBV6-5 to TRBJ1-5, with TRBD1 matching 7 bases. The V gene end was trimmed by 0 bases and the J gene end by 6 bases; junction bases not matched to a gene: 2. CDR3 length: 14 amino acids. The germline gives CDR1 MNHEY, CDR2 SVGAGI. In DNA, the CDR3 is TGTGCCAGCAGTTACTCAGGGGGCGGTCAGCCCCAGCATTTT. Its translation: CASSYSGGGQPQHF.

The CDR3 here is CASSVRGGDRNTEAFF. CDR3 DNA: TGTGCCAGCAGTGTAAGGGGGGGTGATAGGAACACTGAAGCTTTCTTT. This chain joins TRBV7-9 and TRBJ1-1; D might be TRBD1 (6 bases). The germline gives CDR1 SEHNR, CDR2 FQNEAQ (reference sequence). The ends were cut back, 6 bases at V and 1 base at J, with 18 bases in the middle. The CDR3 length is 16 residues.

The chain combines TRBV29-1 with TRBJ1-2; TRBD1 might be the D (6 bases). Trimming took off 2 bases at V and 2 bases at J, with 9 bases between the two ends. Germline CDR1 and CDR2: SQVTM and ANQGSEA. This CDR3 is built from 13 residues. The chain's CDR3 is CSVEWQGNYGYTF. The CDR3 region has the DNA TGCAGCGTTGAATGGCAGGGGAACTATGGCTACACCTTC.

The CDR3 coding sequence is TGTGCCAGCAGTTTAGAGGTCGGTGAGCAGTTCTTC. The encoded protein is CASSLEVGEQFF. The rearrangement uses TRBV28 and TRBJ2-1; D is uncertain. V was pared by 2 bases and J by 9 bases, with 8 bases between. Germline V lookup: CDR1 MDHEN, CDR2 SYDVKM. The CDR3 runs to 12 residues.

The chain combines TRBV6-5 with TRBJ1-4; maybe TRBD1 (6 bases). V dropped 6 bases and J dropped 4 bases, with 15 bases sitting between them. Germline CDR1 and CDR2: MNHEY and SVGAGI. There are 15 residues in the CDR3. Written as DNA, the CDR3 is TGTGCCAGCAGGCAACTGACAGGTTTTAATGAAAAACTGTTTTTT. As protein: CASRQLTGFNEKLFF.

A single count supports this clone. The rearrangement uses TRBV19 and TRBJ1-4; D perhaps matches TRBD1 (5 bases). The CDR3 covers 13 residues. Trimming took off 8 bases at V and 7 bases at J, with 14 bases between the two ends. Germline V gene sequence: CDR1 LNHDA, CDR2 SQIVND (reference sequence). The CDR3 bases are TGTGCCAGTTCCGGGACTGGGCTTGAAAAACTGTTTTTT. It is translated as CASSGTGLEKLFF.

The rearrangement links TRBV3-1 (or the pseudogene TRBV3-2) to TRBJ1-1; possible D gene TRBD1, 5 bases. V was clipped by 4 bases and J by 9 bases, with 21 bases between them. The CDR3 is 15 residues long. Germline V lookup: CDR1 LGHDT, CDR2 YNNKEL (reference sequence). This CDR3 is CASSPGIRSGGKAFF. For the CDR3, the DNA is TGTGCCAGCAGCCCCGGAATTCGATCTGGGGGGAAAGCTTTCTTT.

Only one count was recorded for this clone. The chain joins TRBV9 to TRBJ2-2; TRBD2 matches at 12 bases. CDR3 length: 14 amino acids. The germline gives CDR1 SGDLS, CDR2 YYNGEE. Trimming cost V 7 bases and J 3 bases; bases outside gene matches: 1. The CDR3 bases are TGTGCCAGCCCTAGCGGGGGGGACACCGGGGAGCTGTTTTTT. Translation: CASPSGGDTGELFF.

The CDR3 DNA is TGTGCCACCCTCGAAAATGGCGGGGGGAATAATGAGCAGTTCTTC. Its protein is CATLENGGGNNEQFF. This chain links TRBV24-1 with TRBJ2-1, with 8 positions matching TRBD2. The V segment lost 9 bases and the J segment 7 bases; nucleotides outside the gene matches: 13. Germline lookup yields CDR1 KGHDR and CDR2 SFDVKD. The CDR3 covers 15 residues.

The J gene is TRBJ1-1, the V gene TRBV7-2; D unclear. Trimming stripped 0 bases from V and 1 base from J, with 6 bases between. The CDR3 extends over 14 amino acids. Germline assignment: CDR1 SGHTA and CDR2 FQGNSA. CDR3 residues: CASSLAPGNTEAFF. DNA of the CDR3: TGTGCCAGCAGCTTAGCCCCCGGGAACACTGAAGCTTTCTTT.

This chain links TRBV5-6 with TRBJ1-2, with D uncertain. The germline V gene has CDR1 SGHDT and CDR2 YYEEEE. This CDR3 has 13 residues. The ends were cut back, 4 bases at V and 5 bases at J, with 12 bases in the middle. The CDR3 nucleotides read TGTGCCAGCAGCATGGCCGGAGGGTATGGCTACACCTTC. Protein sequence: CASSMAGGYGYTF.

The chain recombines TRBV11-2 with TRBJ1-6; TRBD1 might be the D (5 bases). Trimming shortened V by 2 bases and J by 12 bases, and 23 bases separated the two germline ends. The CDR3 consists of 17 residues. Germline CDR1 reads SGHAT; CDR2 reads FQNNGV. CDR3 coding DNA: TGTGCCAGCAGCTTATTCGGCTTCGGGACGGGGGGTGGACCCCTCCACTTT. As protein: CASSLFGFGTGGGPLHF.

This chain connects TRBV3-1 (or the pseudogene TRBV3-2) to TRBJ1-6; D remains ambiguous. Trimming took off 2 bases at V and 9 bases at J, with 14 bases between the two ends. CDR1 is LGHDT and CDR2 is YNNKEL in the germline V gene (reference sequence). There are 15 residues in the CDR3. In nucleotides, the CDR3 is TGTGCCAGCAGCCAATCCAGCCGGGTTGGTTCACCCCTCCACTTT. This gives the protein CASSQSSRVGSPLHF.

The CDR3 nucleotides are TGTGCCAGCAATCTGGACACGGACTATGGCTACACCTTC. Amino acids: CASNLDTDYGYTF. This chain joins TRBV6-5 and TRBJ1-2, with D perhaps TRBD1 (5 bases). Germline loops: CDR1 MNHEY, CDR2 SVGAGI. The CDR3 runs to 13 residues. V was trimmed by 7 bases and J by 3 bases, leaving 12 bases between them.

The CDR3 DNA follows: TGTGCCAGCAGCCAAGATATGCAGGGTTCTTTTGTCTATGGCTACACCTTC. Translated: CASSQDMQGSFVYGYTF. This chain joins TRBV4-2 and TRBJ1-2, with D tentatively TRBD1 (5 bases). With 0 bases removed from V and 4 bases from J, the gap between germline ends came to 18 bases. This CDR3 is built from 17 residues. Germline V gene sequence: CDR1 LGHNA, CDR2 YNFKEQ.

This chain joins TRBV7-8 and TRBJ1-1; D uncertain. The CDR3 length is 13 residues. V was pared by 5 bases and J by 1 base, with 8 bases between. Germline CDR1 and CDR2: SGHVS and FQNEAQ. The CDR3 DNA reads as TGTGCCAGCAGCCCTCGGAGGAACACTGAAGCTTTCTTT. It translates to CASSPRRNTEAFF.

The chain carries TRBV9 and TRBJ2-5; the match to TRBD2 covers 13 bases. Trimming at V came to 0 bases and at J to 5 bases, leaving 7 bases not matched to a gene. This CDR3 is built from 17 residues. CDR1 and CDR2 from the germline V gene are SGDLS and YYNGEE. The CDR3, as DNA: TGTGCCAGCAGCGTAGGCACTAGCGGGAGGGCCAGTGAGACCCAGTACTTC. Protein: CASSVGTSGRASETQYF.

This chain links TRBV7-2 with TRBJ1-4; a possible D gene is TRBD1 (6 bases). CDR1 is SGHTA and CDR2 is FQGNSA in the germline V gene. V shed 3 bases and J shed 3 bases, with 11 bases lying between them. This CDR3 comprises 15 residues. CDR3 coding DNA: TGTGCCAGCAGCTTCCAGGGGCGCTCTAATGAAAAACTGTTTTTT. Its protein is CASSFQGRSNEKLFF.

Only one count was recorded for this clone. This rearrangement joins TRBV27 to TRBJ2-1; 8 bases agree with TRBD1. V lost 4 bases, J lost 5 bases, and 7 bases stayed unmatched. The CDR3 is 15 amino acids. Germline V gene data show CDR1 as MNHEY and CDR2 as SMNVEV (reference sequence). The CDR3 protein is CASSYDRGDHNEQFF. The CDR3 DNA is TGTGCCAGCAGTTACGACAGGGGCGATCACAATGAGCAGTTCTTC.